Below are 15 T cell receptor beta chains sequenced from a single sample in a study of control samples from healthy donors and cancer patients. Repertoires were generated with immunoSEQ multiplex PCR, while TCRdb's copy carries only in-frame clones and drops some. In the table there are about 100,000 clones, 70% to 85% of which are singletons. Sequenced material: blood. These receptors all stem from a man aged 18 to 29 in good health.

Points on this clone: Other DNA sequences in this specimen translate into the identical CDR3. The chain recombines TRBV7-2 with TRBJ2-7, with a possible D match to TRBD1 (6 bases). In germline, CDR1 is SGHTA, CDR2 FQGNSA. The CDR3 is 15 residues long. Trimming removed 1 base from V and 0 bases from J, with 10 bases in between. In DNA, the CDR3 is TGTGCCAGCAGCTTAGATTGGGGGCTCTCCTACGAGCAGTACTTC. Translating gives CASSLDWGLSYEQYF.

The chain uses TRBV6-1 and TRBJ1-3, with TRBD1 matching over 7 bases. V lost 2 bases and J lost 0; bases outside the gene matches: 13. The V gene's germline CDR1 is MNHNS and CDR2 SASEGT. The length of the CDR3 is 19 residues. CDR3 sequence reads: CASSERVQGGTLSGNTIYF. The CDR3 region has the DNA TGTGCCAGCAGTGAAAGGGTCCAGGGGGGGACTCTCTCTGGAAACACCATATATTTT.

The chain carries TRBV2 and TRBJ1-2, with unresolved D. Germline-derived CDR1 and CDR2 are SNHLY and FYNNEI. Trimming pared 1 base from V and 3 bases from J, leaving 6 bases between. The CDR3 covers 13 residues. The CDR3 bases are TGTGCCAGCAGTGAAGGGGCCTACTATGGCTACACCTTC. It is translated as CASSEGAYYGYTF.

The CDR3 reads CASDRGPNQPQHF. CDR3 DNA: TGTGCCAGCGACCGCGGCCCTAATCAGCCCCAGCATTTT. The rearrangement links TRBV28 to TRBJ1-5; D ambiguous. The germline V and J ends were trimmed by 8 bases and 4 bases, with 12 bases remaining between them. In germline, CDR1 is MDHEN, CDR2 SYDVKM. There are 13 residues in the CDR3. The full variable domain, in which reference TRBV28 and TRBJ1-5 provide the parts outside the CDR3, is DVKVTQSSRYLVKRTGEKVFLECVQDMDHENMFWYRQDPGLGLRLIYFSYDVKMKEKGDIPEGYSVSREKKERFSLILESASTNQTSMYLCASDRGPNQPQHFGDGTRLSIL.

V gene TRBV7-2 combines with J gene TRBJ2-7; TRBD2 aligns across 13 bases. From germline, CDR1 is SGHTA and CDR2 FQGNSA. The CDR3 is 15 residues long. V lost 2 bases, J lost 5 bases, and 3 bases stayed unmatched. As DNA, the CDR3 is TGTGCCAGCAGCTTACTAGGACTAGCGGGGGACGAGCAGTACTTC. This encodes CASSLLGLAGDEQYF.

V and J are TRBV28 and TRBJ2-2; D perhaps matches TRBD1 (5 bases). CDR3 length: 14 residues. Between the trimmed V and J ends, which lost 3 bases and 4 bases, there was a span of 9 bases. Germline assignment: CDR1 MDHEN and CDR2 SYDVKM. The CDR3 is CASSFRVGTGELFF. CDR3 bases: TGTGCCAGCAGTTTCAGGGTTGGCACCGGGGAGCTGTTTTTT. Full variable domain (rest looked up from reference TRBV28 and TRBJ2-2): DVKVTQSSRYLVKRTGEKVFLECVQDMDHENMFWYRQDPGLGLRLIYFSYDVKMKEKGDIPEGYSVSREKKERFSLILESASTNQTSMYLCASSFRVGTGELFFGEGSRLTVL.

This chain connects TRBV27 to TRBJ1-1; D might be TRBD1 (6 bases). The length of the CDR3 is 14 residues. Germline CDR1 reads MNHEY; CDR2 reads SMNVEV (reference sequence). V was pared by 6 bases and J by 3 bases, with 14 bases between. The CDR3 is CASRSTYRDTEAFF. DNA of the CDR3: TGTGCCAGCAGATCTACTTACAGGGACACTGAAGCTTTCTTT.

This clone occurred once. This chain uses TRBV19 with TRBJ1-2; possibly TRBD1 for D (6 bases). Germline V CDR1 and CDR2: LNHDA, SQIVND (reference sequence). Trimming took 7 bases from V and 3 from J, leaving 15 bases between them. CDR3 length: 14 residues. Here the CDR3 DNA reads TGTGCCAGTACTTCAGACAGGACCTACTATGGCTACACCTTC. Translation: CASTSDRTYYGYTF.

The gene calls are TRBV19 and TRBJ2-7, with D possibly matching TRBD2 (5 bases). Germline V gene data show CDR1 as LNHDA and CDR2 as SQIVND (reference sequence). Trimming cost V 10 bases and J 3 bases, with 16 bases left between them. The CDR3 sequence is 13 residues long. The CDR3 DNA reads TGTGCCACCTCTCCCGGGAACTACTACGAGCAGTACTTC. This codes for CATSPGNYYEQYF.

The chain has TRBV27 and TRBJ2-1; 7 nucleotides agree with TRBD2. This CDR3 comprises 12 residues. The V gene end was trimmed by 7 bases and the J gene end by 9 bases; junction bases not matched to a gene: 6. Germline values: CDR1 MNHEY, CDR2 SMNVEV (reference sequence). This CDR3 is CASKGGVGEQFF. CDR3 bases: TGTGCCAGCAAGGGAGGGGTTGGTGAGCAGTTCTTC.

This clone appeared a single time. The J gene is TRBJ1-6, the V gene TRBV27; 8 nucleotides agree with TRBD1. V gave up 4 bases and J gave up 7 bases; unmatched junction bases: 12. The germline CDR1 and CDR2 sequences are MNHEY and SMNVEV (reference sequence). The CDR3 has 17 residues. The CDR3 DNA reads TGTGCCAGCAGTTCAGTTACCAGGGGGCTGAGCAATTCACCCCTCCACTTT. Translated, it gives CASSSVTRGLSNSPLHF.

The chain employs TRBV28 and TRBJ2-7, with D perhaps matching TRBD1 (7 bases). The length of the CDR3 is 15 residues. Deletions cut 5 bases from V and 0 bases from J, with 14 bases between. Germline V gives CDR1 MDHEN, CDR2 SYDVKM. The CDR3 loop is CASSPGGTASYEQYF. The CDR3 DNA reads TGTGCCAGCAGTCCAGGAGGGACAGCCTCCTACGAGCAGTACTTC.

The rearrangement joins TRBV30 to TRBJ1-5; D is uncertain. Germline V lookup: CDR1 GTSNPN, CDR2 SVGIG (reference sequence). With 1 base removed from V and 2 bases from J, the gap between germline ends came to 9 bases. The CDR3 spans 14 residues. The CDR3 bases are TGTGCCTGGAGTGATTACGACGGCAATCAGCCCCAGCATTTT. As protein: CAWSDYDGNQPQHF.

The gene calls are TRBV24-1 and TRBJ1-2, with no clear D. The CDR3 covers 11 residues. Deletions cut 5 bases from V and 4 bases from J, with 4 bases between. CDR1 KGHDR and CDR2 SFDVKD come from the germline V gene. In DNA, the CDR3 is TGTGCCACCAGTGGGGCCTATGGCTACACCTTC. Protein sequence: CATSGAYGYTF.

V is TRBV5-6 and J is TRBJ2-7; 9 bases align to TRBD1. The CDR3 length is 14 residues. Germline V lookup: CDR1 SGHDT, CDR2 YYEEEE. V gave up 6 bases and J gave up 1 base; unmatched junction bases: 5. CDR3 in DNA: TGTGCCAGCACTACCGGGACAGGGTCCTACGAGCAGTACTTC. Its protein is CASTTGTGSYEQYF. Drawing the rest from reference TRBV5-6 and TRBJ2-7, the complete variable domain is DAGVTQSPTHLIKTRGQQVTLRCSPKSGHDTVSWYQQALGQGPQFIFQYYEEEERQRGNFPDRFSGHQFPNYSSELNVNALLLGDSALYLCASTTGTGSYEQYFGPGTRLTVT.